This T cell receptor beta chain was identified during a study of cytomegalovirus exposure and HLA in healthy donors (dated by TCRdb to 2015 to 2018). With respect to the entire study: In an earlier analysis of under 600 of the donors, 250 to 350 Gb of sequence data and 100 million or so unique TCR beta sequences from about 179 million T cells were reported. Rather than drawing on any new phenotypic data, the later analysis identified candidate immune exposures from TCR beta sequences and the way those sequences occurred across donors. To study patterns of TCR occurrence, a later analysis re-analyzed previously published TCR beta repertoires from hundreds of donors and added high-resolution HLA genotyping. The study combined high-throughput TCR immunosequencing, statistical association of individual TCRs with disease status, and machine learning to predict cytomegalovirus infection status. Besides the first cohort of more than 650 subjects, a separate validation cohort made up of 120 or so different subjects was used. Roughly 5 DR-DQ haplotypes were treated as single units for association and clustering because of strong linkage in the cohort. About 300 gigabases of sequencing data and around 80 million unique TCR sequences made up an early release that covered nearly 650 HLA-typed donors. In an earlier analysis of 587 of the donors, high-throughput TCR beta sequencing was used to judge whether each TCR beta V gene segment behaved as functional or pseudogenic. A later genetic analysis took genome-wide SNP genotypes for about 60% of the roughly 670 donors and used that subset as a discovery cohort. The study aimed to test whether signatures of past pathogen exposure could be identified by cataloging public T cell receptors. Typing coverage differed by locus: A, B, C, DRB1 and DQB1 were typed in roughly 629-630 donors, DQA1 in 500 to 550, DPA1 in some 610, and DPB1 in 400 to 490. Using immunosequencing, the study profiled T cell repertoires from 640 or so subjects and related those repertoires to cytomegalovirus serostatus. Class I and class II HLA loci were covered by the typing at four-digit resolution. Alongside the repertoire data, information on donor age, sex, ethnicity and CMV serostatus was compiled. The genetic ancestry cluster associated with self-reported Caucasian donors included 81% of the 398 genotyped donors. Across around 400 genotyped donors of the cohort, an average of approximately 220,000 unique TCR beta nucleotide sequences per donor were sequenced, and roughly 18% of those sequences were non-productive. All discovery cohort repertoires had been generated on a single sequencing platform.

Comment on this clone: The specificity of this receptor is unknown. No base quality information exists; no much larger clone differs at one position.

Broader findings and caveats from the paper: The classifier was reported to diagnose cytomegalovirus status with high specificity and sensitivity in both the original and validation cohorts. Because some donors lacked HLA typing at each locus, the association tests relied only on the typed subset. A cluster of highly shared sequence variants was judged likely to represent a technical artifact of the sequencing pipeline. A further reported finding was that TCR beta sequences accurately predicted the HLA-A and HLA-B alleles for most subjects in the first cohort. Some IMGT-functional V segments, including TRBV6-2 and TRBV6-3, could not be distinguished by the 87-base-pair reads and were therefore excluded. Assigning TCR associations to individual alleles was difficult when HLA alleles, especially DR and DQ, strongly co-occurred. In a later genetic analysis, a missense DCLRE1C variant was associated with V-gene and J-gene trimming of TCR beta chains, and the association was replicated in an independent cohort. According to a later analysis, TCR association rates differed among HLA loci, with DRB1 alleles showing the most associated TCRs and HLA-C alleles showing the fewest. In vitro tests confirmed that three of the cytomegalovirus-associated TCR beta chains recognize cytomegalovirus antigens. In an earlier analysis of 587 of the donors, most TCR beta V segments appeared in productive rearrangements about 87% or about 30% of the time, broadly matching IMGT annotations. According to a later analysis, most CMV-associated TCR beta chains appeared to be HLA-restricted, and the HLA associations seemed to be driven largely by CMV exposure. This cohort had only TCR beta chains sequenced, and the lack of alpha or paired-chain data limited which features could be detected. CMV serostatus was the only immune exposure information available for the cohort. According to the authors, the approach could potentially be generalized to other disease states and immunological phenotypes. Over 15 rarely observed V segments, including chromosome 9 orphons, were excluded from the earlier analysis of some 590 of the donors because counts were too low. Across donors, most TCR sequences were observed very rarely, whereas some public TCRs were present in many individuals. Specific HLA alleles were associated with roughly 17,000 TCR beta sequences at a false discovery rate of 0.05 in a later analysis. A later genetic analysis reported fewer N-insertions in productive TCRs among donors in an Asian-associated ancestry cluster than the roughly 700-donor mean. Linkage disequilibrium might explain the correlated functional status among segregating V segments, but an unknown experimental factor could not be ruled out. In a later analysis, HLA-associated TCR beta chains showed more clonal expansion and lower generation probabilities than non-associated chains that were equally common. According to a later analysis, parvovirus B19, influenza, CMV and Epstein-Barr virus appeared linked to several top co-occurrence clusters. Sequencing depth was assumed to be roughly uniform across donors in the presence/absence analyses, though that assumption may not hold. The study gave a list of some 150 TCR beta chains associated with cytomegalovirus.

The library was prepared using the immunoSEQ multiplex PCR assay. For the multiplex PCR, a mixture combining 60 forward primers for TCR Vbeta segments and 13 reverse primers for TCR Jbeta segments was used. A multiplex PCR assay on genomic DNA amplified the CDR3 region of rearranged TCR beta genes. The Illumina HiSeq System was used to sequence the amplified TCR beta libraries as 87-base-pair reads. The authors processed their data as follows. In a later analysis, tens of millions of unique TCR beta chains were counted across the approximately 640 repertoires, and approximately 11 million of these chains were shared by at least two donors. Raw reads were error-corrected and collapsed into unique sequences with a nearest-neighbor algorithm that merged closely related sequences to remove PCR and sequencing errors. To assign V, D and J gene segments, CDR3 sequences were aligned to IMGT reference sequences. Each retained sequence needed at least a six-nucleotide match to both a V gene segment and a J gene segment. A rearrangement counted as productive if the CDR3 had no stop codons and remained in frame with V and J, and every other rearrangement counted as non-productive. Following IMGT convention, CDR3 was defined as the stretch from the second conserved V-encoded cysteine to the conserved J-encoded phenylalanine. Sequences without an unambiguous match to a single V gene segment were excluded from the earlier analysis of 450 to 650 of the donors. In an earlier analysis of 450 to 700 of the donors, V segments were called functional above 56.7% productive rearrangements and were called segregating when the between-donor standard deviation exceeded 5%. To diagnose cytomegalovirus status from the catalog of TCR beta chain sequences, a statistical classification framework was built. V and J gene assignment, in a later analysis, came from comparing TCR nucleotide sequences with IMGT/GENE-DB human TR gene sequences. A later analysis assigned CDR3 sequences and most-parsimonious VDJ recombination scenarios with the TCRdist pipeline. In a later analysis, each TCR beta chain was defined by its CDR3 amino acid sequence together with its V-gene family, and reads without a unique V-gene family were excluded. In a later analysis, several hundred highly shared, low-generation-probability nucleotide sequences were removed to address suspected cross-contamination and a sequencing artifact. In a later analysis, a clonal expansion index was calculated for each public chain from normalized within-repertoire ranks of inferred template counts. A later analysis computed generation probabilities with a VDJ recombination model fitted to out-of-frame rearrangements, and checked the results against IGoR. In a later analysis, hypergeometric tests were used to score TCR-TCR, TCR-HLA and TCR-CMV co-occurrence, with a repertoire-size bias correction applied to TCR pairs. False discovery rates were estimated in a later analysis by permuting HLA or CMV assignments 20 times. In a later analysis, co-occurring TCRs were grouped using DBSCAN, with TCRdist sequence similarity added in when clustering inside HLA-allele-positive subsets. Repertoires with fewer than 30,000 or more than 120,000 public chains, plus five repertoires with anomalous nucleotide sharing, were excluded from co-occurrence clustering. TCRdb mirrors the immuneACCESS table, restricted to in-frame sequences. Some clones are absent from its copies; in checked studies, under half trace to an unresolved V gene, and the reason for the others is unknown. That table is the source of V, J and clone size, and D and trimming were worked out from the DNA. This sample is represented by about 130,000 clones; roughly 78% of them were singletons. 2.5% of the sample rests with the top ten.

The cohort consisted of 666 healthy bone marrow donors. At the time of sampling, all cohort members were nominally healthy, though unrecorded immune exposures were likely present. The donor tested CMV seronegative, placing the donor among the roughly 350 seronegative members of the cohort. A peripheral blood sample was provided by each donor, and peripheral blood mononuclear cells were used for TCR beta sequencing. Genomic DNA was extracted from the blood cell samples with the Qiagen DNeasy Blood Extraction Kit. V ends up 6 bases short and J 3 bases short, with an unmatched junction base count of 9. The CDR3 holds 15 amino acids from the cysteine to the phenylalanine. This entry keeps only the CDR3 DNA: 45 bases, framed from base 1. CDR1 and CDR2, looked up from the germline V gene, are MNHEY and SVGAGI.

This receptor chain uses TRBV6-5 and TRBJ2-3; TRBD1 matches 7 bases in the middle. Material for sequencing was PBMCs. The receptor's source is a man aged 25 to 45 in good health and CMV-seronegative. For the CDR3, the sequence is CASRVTGVRTDTQYF. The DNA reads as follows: TGTGCCAGCAGAGTTACAGGGGTTAGGACAGATACGCAGTATTTT.